This entry features one TCR beta chain sequence. Its antigen remains undetermined. Base qualities were left out, and no much larger clone turns up one base away. The immunoSEQ Assay, a bias-controlled multiplex PCR, was used to amplify TCRbeta CDR3 regions from genomic DNA. From the authors' description of their analysis: Nucleated cell counts per sample were estimated from amplification of reference gene primers within the assay. To quantify the absolute abundance of each unique TCRbeta CDR3 rearrangement, sequence reads were collapsed and filtered. For each sample, productive Simpson clonality was calculated by taking the square root of Simpson's diversity index across productive rearrangements. Imported from immuneACCESS, the table was reduced by TCRdb to in-frame sequences with V and J called. These copies leave out some clones; in studies compared against another copy, an unresolved V gene accounts for under half, and the cause of the remainder is not known. D and trimming come from the DNA, and the V and J calls and clone size come from that table. This sample holds about 240,000 clones; 75% to 90% were observed only once. The ten largest make up roughly 3.3% of the sample.

The data were obtained in a study of blood T cell repertoires in COVID-19 (dated by TCRdb to 2019 to 2021). For the wider study: Samples from collaborators originated in the United States, Italy and Spain and spanned both the acute and convalescent phases of COVID-19. The material from the prospective study consisted of cDNA or gDNA derived from T cells, B-cell-depleted T cells, or PBMCs. The dataset comprised deeply sampled blood TCRbeta repertoires from subjects exposed to, actively infected with, or recovered from COVID-19. The repertoires were released in a freely available public database meant as a resource for research on the immune response to SARS-CoV-2. Samples came from the ongoing ImmuneRACE study (first 160 participants) plus 1,254 subjects from 6 global collaborators. The sample metadata nearly always contained a de-identified subject ID, COVID-19 status, age in years and sex. Where HLA class I and class II types were available, the types were taken from metadata supplied by the sample provider, not from assay-based typing.

Points the paper makes about the study in general: Clinical and demographic metadata were provided uncurated, with the amount varying by source and participant.

Unmatched junction bases come to 7, with V trimmed by 7 bases and J by 8 bases. Via the germline V gene, CDR1 is SQVTM and CDR2 ANQGSEA. The CDR3 has 12 amino acids, counting the end cysteine and phenylalanine. Only CDR3 DNA is held: 36 bases, read in frame from base 1. Enrolling through a virtual design, the prospective study's participants ranged in age from roughly 18 to 100 years and lived across around 25 United States geographic areas. To assign participants to cohorts, the prospective study relied on clinical history that participants themselves reported in a screening survey and a study questionnaire. In the prospective study, whole blood, serum and a nasopharyngeal or oropharyngeal swab were collected from each participant by mobile phlebotomists. Additional blood draws and questionnaires over an approximately 2-month period could optionally be provided by prospective study participants. Before DNA extraction, prospective study blood samples were shipped either frozen or at room temperature.

The sample was PBMCs or T cells enriched from blood (not recorded which). This receptor chain uses TRBV29-1 and TRBJ1-2; the junction holds 10 bases that match TRBD1. The receptor was derived from a woman between 40 and 55 years old with acute COVID-19. The CDR3 protein: CSGLGQGDGYTF. In nucleotide form, the sequence is TGCAGCGGTCTTGGACAGGGGGACGGCTACACCTTC.